One T cell receptor (beta chain) is described in this entry. The ends lost 0 bases at V and 4 bases at J; junction bases unmatched: 5. This CDR3 has 15 residues. Germline CDR1 KGHSH, CDR2 LQKENI. This sample was taken from a study of T-cell memory formation after mild COVID-19. TCRdb fed the 5' RACE reads into MiXCR, producing one record per CDR3 protein. Of around 300,000 distinct CDR3 sequences listed, roughly 15% are singletons. Source material: PBMCs or a T cell subset sorted from them (not recorded which). This TCR was sampled from a young man who had mild COVID-19 (a few samples of this study predate the infection). Cell type and time point are not known. This sequence joins TRBV18 and TRBJ1-1; 7 bases agree with TRBD1. CDR3 DNA sequence: TGTGCCAGCTCACCACCAAGGGGGCCGGGCACTGAAGCTTTCTTT. This gives the protein CASSPPRGPGTEAFF.